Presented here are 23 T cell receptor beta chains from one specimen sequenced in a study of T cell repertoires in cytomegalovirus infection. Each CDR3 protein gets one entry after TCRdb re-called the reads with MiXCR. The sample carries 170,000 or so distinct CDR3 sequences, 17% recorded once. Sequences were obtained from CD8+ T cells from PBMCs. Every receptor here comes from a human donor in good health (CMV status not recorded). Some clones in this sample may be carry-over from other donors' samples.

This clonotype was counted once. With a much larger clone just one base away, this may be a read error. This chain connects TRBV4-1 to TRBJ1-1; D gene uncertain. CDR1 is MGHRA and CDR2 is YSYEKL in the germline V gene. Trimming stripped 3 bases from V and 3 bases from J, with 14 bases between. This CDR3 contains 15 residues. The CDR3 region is CASSQTVQSHTEAFF. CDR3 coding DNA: TGCGCCAGCAGCCAGACGGTCCAGTCGCACACTGAAGCTTTCTTT.

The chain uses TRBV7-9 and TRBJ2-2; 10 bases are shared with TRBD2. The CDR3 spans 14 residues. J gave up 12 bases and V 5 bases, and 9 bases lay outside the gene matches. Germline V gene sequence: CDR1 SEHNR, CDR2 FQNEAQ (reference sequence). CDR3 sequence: CASSESSGGPKLFF. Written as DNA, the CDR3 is TGTGCCAGCAGCGAGAGTAGCGGGGGGCCGAAGCTGTTTTTT.

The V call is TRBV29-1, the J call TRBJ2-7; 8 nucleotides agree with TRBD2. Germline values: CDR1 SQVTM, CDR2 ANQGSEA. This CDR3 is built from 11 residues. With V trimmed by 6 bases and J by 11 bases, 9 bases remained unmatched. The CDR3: CSVRAPGGEYF. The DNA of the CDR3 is TGCAGCGTCCGCGCCCCCGGGGGGGAGTACTTC.

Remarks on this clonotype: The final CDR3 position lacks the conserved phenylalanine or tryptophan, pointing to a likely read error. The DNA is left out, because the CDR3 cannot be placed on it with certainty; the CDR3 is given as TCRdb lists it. CDR3: CASSQEGGQ. The gene calls are TRBV4-1 and TRBJ2-6; the table's D call TRBD2 went unverified against the DNA. From its first to its last residue, the CDR3 has 9 amino acids. The V gene's germline CDR1 is MGHRA and CDR2 YSYEKL.

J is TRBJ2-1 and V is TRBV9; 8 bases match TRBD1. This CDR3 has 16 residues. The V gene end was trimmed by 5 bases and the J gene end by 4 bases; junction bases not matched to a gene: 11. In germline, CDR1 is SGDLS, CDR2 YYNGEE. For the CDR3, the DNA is TGTGCCAGCAGTGACACCGGGACAGGTGTATACAATGAGCAGTTCTTC. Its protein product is CASSDTGTGVYNEQFF.

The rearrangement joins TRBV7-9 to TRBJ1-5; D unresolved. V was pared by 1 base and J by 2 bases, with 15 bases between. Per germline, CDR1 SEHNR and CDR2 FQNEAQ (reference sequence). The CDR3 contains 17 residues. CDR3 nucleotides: TGTGCCAGCAGCTTAGAGGGCAGGTCGAGTGGCAATCAGCCCCAGCATTTT. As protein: CASSLEGRSSGNQPQHF.

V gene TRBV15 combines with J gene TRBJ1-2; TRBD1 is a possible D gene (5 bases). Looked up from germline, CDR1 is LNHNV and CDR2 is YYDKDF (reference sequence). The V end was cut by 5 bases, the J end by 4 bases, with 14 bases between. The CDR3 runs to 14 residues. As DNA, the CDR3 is TGTGCCACCAGCCCTACGACAGCAGTCTATGGCTACACCTTC. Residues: CATSPTTAVYGYTF.

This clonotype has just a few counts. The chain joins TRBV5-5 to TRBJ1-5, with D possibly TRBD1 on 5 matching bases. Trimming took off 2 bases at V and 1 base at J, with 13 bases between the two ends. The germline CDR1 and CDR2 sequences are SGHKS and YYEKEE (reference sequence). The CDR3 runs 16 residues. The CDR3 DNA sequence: TGTGCCAGCAGCTTACTGGGGGAGTCGAGCAATCAGCCCCAGCATTTT. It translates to CASSLLGESSNQPQHF.

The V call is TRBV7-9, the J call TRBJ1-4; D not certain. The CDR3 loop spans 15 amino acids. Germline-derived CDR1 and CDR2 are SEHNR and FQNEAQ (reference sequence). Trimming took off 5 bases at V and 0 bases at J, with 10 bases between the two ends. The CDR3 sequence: CASSPGDATNEKLFF. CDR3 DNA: TGTGCCAGCAGCCCCGGAGATGCAACTAATGAAAAACTGTTTTTT.

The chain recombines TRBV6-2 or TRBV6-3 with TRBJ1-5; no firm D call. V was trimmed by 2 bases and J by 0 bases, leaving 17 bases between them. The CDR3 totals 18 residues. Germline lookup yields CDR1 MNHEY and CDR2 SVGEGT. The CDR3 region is CASSYVSSGLFSNQPQHF. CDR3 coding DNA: TGTGCCAGCAGTTACGTATCGTCCGGACTTTTTAGCAATCAGCCCCAGCATTTT.

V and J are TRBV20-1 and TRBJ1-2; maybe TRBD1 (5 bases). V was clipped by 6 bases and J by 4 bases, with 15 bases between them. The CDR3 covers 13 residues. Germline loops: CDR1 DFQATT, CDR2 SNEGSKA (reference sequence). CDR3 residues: CSAPWGEIYGYTF. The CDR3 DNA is TGCAGTGCCCCGTGGGGGGAGATCTATGGCTACACCTTC.

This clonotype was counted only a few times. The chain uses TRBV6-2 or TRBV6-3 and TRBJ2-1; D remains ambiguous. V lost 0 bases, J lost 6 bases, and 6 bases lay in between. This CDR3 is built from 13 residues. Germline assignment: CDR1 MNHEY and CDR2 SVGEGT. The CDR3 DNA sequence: TGTGCCAGCAGTTACTCGTTTATCAATGAGCAGTTCTTC. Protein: CASSYSFINEQFF.

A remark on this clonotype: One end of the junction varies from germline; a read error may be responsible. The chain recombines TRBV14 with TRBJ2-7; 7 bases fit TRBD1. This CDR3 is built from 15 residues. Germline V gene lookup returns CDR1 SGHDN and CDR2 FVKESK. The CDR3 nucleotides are TGTGCCAGCGGCCATCCGGACAGGCCCTCCTACGAGCAGTACTTC. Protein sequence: CASGHPDRPSYEQYF. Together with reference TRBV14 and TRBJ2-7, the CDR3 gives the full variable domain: EAGVTQFPSHSVIEKGQTVTLRCDPISGHDNLYWYRRVMGKEIKFLLHFVKESKQDESGMPNNRFLAERTGGTYSTLKVQPAELEDSGVYFCASGHPDRPSYEQYFGPGTRLTVT.

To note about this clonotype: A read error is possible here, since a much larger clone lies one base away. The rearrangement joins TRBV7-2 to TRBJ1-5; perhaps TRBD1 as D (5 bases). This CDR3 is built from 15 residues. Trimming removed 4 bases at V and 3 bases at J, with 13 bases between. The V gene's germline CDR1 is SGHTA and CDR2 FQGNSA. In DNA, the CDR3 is TGTGCCAGCAGCTCCTCAGGGAATCCCAATCAGCCCCAGCATTTT. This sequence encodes CASSSSGNPNQPQHF.

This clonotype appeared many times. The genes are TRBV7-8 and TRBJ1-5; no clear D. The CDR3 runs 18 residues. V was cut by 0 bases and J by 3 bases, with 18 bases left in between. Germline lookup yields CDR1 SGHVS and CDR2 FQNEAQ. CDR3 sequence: CASSLARTDDQLNQPQHF. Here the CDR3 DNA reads TGTGCCAGCAGCTTAGCGAGGACGGACGACCAGCTCAATCAGCCCCAGCATTTT.

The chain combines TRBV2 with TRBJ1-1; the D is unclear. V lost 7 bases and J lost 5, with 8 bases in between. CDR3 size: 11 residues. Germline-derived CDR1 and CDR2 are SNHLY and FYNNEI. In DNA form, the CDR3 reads TGTGCCAGCATTTGGAGAACTGAAGCTTTCTTT. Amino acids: CASIWRTEAFF.

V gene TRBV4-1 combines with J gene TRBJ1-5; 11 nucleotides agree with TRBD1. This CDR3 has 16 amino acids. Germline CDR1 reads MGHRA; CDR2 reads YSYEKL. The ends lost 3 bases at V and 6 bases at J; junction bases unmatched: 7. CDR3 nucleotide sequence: TGCGCCAGCAGCCATCACGGACAGGGGGCGGGTCAGCCCCAGCATTTT. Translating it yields CASSHHGQGAGQPQHF.

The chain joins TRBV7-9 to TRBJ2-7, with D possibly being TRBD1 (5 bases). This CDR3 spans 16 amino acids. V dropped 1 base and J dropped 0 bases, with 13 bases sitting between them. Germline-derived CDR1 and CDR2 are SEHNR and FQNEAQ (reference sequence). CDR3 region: CASSLVAQTASYEQYF. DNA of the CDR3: TGTGCCAGCAGCTTAGTAGCCCAGACAGCCTCCTACGAGCAGTACTTC.

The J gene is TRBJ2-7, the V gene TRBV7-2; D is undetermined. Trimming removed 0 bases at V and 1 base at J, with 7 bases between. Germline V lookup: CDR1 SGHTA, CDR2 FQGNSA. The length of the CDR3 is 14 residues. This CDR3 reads CASSLAGKSYEQYF. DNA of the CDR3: TGTGCCAGCAGCTTAGCGGGCAAGTCCTACGAGCAGTACTTC.

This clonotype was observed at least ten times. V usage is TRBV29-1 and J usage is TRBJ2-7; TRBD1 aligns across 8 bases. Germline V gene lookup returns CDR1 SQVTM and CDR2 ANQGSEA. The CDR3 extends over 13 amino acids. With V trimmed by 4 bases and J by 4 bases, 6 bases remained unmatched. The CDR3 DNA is TGCAGCGTTGCGACAGGGGTTAAGTACGAGCAGTACTTC. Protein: CSVATGVKYEQYF.

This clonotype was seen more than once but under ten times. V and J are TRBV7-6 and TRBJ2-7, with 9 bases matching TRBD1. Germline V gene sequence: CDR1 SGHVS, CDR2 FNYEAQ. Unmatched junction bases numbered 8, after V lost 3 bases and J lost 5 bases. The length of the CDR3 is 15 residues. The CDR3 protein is CASSFGGTGRNEQYF. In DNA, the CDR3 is TGTGCCAGCAGCTTTGGCGGGACAGGGAGAAACGAGCAGTACTTC.

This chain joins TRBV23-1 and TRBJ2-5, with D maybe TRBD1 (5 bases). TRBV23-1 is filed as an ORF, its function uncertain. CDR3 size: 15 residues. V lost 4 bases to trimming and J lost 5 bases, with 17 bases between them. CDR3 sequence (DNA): TGCGCCAGCAGTCTCCAAAGGCGGTCAGGGGAGACCCAGTACTTC. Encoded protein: CASSLQRRSGETQYF.

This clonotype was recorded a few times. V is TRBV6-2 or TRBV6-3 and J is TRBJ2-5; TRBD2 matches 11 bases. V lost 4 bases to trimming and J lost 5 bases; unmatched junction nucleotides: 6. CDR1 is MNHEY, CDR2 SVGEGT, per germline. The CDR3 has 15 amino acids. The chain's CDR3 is CASSFSGGAAETQYF. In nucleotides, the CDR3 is TGTGCCAGCAGTTTTAGCGGGGGGGCCGCGGAGACCCAGTACTTC.